This TCR beta chain comes out of a study of blood T cell repertoires in COVID-19. Turning to the study itself: Sample material is recorded as cDNA or gDNA derived from T cells, B-cell-depleted T cells, or PBMCs.

Measured with immunoSEQ multiplex PCR; TCRdb has only the in-frame clones, and not every one. The sample has about 210,000 clones; around 76% are singletons. The clonotype comes from a woman aged 60 to 75 with COVID-19, enrolled during active disease. Source material: peripheral blood.

The CDR3 here is CASRGRPEAFF. The CDR3 DNA reads TGTGCCAGCAGGGGGAGACCTGAAGCTTTCTTT. J is TRBJ1-1 and V is TRBV28; D not certain. V lost 6 bases and J 6 bases, leaving 8 bases between the germline ends. CDR1 and CDR2 from the germline V gene are MDHEN and SYDVKM. There are 11 residues in the CDR3.